The 10 T cell receptor beta chains reported below all come from one sample, sequenced in a study of preoperative IRX-2 immunotherapy in early breast cancer. Regarding treatment: preoperative locoregional IRX-2 cytokine immunotherapy. Profiling relied on immunoSEQ multiplex PCR, and the TCRdb table lists in-frame clones only, not all of them. The sample includes roughly 62,000 clones, around 94% of them seen just once. The sample was collected from a patient treated with IRX-2 immunotherapy. The receptors here all came from a human donor with breast cancer.

The rearrangement links TRBV13 to TRBJ2-5; possibly TRBD2 for D (5 bases). CDR1 and CDR2 (germline): PRHDT, FYEKMQ (reference sequence). Between the trimmed V and J ends, which lost 5 bases and 2 bases, there was a span of 12 bases. CDR3 length: 14 residues. CDR3 DNA: TGTGCCAGCAGCCCCCAGCGGTCGCAAGAGACCCAGTACTTC. This sequence encodes CASSPQRSQETQYF.

The chain links TRBV5-1 to TRBJ2-7; D is ambiguous. CDR1 is SGHRS and CDR2 is YFSETQ in the germline V gene. This CDR3 has 14 residues. V gave up 2 bases and J gave up 3 bases, with 12 bases separating them. Here the CDR3 reads CASSLAQAGYEQYF. The CDR3, as DNA: TGCGCCAGCAGCTTAGCTCAGGCCGGCTACGAGCAGTACTTC.

The gene calls are TRBV4-1 and TRBJ2-7, with D possibly being TRBD1 or TRBD2 (5 bases each). The V end was cut by 0 bases, the J end by 4 bases, with 13 bases between. Germline CDR1 and CDR2: MGHRA and YSYEKL. The CDR3 loop spans 15 amino acids. The CDR3: CASSQDAGTRYEQYF. The CDR3 nucleotides are TGCGCCAGCAGCCAAGATGCAGGGACCCGATACGAGCAGTACTTC.

The chain recombines TRBV27 with TRBJ2-3; D might be TRBD2 (7 bases). The CDR3 sequence is 14 residues long. V was trimmed by 7 bases and J by 7 bases, leaving 18 bases between them. Germline CDR1 reads MNHEY; CDR2 reads SMNVEV (reference sequence). Written as DNA, the CDR3 is TGTGCCAGCACCGGAGGGGGGGAGGTCCATACGCAGTATTTT. Its protein product is CASTGGGEVHTQYF.

The chain links TRBV28 to TRBJ2-3; D may be TRBD1 (5 bases). Between the trimmed V and J ends, which lost 3 bases and 0 bases, there was a span of 10 bases. The CDR3 sequence is 15 residues long. CDR1 MDHEN and CDR2 SYDVKM come from the germline V gene. CDR3 nucleotides: TGTGCCAGCAGTTTCTTCGACAGCAGCACAGATACGCAGTATTTT. This gives the protein CASSFFDSSTDTQYF.

The V and J genes are TRBV9 and TRBJ2-3, with D perhaps assigned TRBD1 or TRBD2 (5 bases each). Trimming stripped 4 bases from V and 2 bases from J, with 14 bases between. Germline V CDR1 and CDR2: SGDLS, YYNGEE. CDR3 size: 15 residues. The chain's CDR3 is CASSIRQRFTDTQYF. In DNA, the CDR3 is TGTGCCAGCAGCATCAGACAGCGGTTCACAGATACGCAGTATTTT.

In its sample, this clone was seen once. This sequence joins TRBV4-3 and TRBJ2-7; D unclear. Germline V CDR1 and CDR2: LGHNA, YSLEER. V was pared by 4 bases and J by 4 bases, with 11 bases between. The CDR3 length is 13 residues. The CDR3 reads CASSLHDGYEQYF. The CDR3 coding sequence is TGCGCCAGCAGCCTCCACGACGGTTACGAGCAGTACTTC.

This chain connects TRBV28 to TRBJ2-7; possible D gene TRBD2, 5 bases. Trimming took 6 bases from V and 6 from J, leaving 18 bases between them. The CDR3 consists of 14 residues. Germline V gene data show CDR1 as MDHEN and CDR2 as SYDVKM. As DNA, the CDR3 is TGTGCCAGCAGAACATCGGGGTTCCGGGCCGAGCAGTACTTC. Amino acids: CASRTSGFRAEQYF.

The chain employs TRBV10-3 and TRBJ1-5; a weak D match, TRBD1 (5 bases). V lost 2 bases and J 6 bases, leaving 11 bases between the germline ends. Looked up from germline, CDR1 is ENHRY and CDR2 is SYGVKD. The CDR3 runs 14 residues. The CDR3 loop reads CAISEGRGGQPQHF. CDR3 DNA: TGTGCCATCAGTGAGGGAAGGGGCGGTCAGCCCCAGCATTTT.

The chain joins TRBV11-2 to TRBJ2-1; the D is unclear. Germline values: CDR1 SGHAT, CDR2 FQNNGV. This CDR3 contains 14 residues. Trimming stripped 0 bases from V and 5 bases from J, with 8 bases between. DNA of the CDR3: TGTGCCAGCAGCTTAGATCCTGGGCACAATGAGCAGTTCTTC. Its translation is CASSLDPGHNEQFF.